One T cell receptor (beta chain) is described in this entry. The assay was immunoSEQ multiplex PCR, and TCRdb's table has in-frame clones only and misses some. The sample yields around 190,000 clones, approximately 84% seen once. Recovered participants had two consecutive negative NP/OP PCR tests, healthcare professional clearance, or symptom resolution. The data were taken from a study of blood T cell repertoires in COVID-19. For the study at large: Sources were T cells, B-cell-depleted T cells, or PBMCs; the material itself was cDNA or gDNA.

The V gene end was trimmed by 0 bases and the J gene end by 4 bases; junction bases not matched to a gene: 11. In germline, CDR1 is SGHTA, CDR2 FQGNSA. There are 17 residues in the CDR3. The rearrangement uses TRBV7-2 and TRBJ1-2; 7 bases line up with TRBD1. This clonotype was obtained from a woman in her 30s who had recovered from COVID-19. The sequenced sample was PBMCs or T cells enriched from blood (not recorded which). The CDR3 loop is CASSLASDTGVIYGYTF. The DNA for the CDR3 is TGTGCCAGCAGCTTAGCATCCGATACAGGGGTTATCTATGGCTACACCTTC.